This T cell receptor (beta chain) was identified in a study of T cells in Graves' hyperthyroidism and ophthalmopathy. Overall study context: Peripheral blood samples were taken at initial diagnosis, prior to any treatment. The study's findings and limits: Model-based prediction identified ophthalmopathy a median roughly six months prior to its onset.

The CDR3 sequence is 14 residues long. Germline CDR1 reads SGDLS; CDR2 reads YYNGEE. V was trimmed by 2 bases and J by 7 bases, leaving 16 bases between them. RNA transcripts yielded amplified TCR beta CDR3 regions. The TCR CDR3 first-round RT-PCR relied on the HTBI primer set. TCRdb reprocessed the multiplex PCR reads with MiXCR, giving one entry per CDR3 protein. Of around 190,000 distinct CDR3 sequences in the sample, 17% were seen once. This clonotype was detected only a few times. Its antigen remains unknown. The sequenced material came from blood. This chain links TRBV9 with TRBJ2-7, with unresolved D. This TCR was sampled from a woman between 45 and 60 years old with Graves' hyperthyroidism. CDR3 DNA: TGTGCCAGCAGCGTCGCCACGACTGCGTGGGAGCAGTACTTC. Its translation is CASSVATTAWEQYF. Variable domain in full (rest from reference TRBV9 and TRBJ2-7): DSGVTQTPKHLITATGQRVTLRCSPRSGDLSVYWYQQSLDQGLQFLIQYYNGEERAKGNILERFSAQQFPDLHSELNLSSLELGDSALYFCASSVATTAWEQYFGPGTRLTVT.